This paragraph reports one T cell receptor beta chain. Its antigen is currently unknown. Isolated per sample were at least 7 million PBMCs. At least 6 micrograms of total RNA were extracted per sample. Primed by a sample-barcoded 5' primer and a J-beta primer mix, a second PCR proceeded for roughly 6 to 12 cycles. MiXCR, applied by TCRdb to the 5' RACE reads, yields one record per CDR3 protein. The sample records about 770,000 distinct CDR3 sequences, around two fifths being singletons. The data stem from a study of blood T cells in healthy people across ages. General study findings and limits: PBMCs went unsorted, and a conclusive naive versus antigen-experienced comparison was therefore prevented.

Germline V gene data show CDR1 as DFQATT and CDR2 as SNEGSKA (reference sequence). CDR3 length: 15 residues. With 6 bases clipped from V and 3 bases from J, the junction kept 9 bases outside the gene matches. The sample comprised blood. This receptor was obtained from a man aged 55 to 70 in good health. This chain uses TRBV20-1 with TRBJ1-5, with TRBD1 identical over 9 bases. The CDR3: CSATVDRGINQPQHF. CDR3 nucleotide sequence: TGCAGTGCCACTGTAGACAGGGGGATCAATCAGCCCCAGCATTTT.